A single sample is the source of the 10 T cell receptor beta chains below, sequenced in a study of identical twins. TCRdb redid the calling of the 5' RACE reads with MiXCR, one entry per CDR3 protein. The data hold 450,000 or so distinct CDR3 sequences, with approximately 24% observed a single time. The sample also formed part of further work on T cells expressing NK-cell markers.

Input material: CD4+ T cells sorted from blood. The receptor source for this set is a woman between 18 and 29 years old in good health.

The rearrangement uses TRBV12-3 or TRBV12-4 and TRBJ1-2, with a weak D call TRBD1 (6 bases). V lost 3 bases and J lost 8, with 16 bases in between. There are 14 residues in the CDR3. CDR3 DNA sequence: TGTGCCAGCAGTTTGAAGGGGGGCGCACAGGGCTACACCTTC. This sequence encodes CASSLKGGAQGYTF.

The rearrangement joins TRBV6-1 to TRBJ2-4; D is unclear. This CDR3 has 14 residues. V lost 6 bases and J lost 1, with 10 bases in between. Germline-derived CDR1 and CDR2 are MNHNS and SASEGT. CDR3 protein: CASRPEYAKNIQYF. The CDR3 nucleotides are TGTGCCAGCAGGCCGGAGTACGCCAAAAACATTCAGTACTTC.

Only a few counts were recorded for this clonotype. V and J are TRBV20-1 and TRBJ2-1, with 7 nucleotides matching TRBD1. CDR3 length equals 13 residues. Germline V lookup: CDR1 DFQATT, CDR2 SNEGSKA (reference sequence). J was trimmed by 5 bases and V by 5 bases; bases with no gene match: 6. The CDR3 DNA sequence: TGCAGTGCTTCAGGGGGTAGTAACAATGAGCAGTTCTTC. This gives the protein CSASGGSNNEQFF.

This clonotype has more than one count but fewer than ten. This chain uses TRBV20-1 with TRBJ2-1, with D hard to call. This CDR3 region has 16 residues. The germline CDR1 and CDR2 sequences are DFQATT and SNEGSKA (reference sequence). The ends were cut back, 1 base at V and 1 base at J, with 14 bases in the middle. The CDR3 region is CSARGASPGSYNEQFF. As DNA, the CDR3 is TGCAGTGCTAGAGGAGCGAGCCCTGGGTCCTACAATGAGCAGTTCTTC.

Only a few counts were recorded for this clonotype. The chain has TRBV9 and TRBJ2-2; D is possibly TRBD2 (6 bases). Germline V gene sequence: CDR1 SGDLS, CDR2 YYNGEE. Trimming left V 3 bases short and J 8 bases short, with 11 bases between. The CDR3 totals 13 residues. In nucleotides, the CDR3 is TGTGCCAGCAGCGCTCGGGGGATGGGGGAGCTGTTTTTT. This sequence encodes CASSARGMGELFF.

The V and J genes are TRBV29-1 and TRBJ1-4; D gene ambiguous. Germline CDR1 and CDR2: SQVTM and ANQGSEA. The CDR3 sequence is 11 residues long. Here the CDR3 DNA reads TGCTCAACTATCACTAATGAAAAACTGTTTTTT. Its protein is CSTITNEKLFF.

This clonotype was recorded many times. The junction departs from germline at one end; a sequencing error may be responsible. The chain combines TRBV7-2 with TRBJ1-1, with D unresolved. Germline V CDR1 and CDR2: SGHTA, FQGNSA. There are 13 residues in the CDR3. The CDR3 nucleotides read TGCGCCAGCAGCTTCAGCGGGAACACTGAAGCTTTCTTT. This gives the protein CASSFSGNTEAFF.

A few counts support this clonotype. DNA for the CDR3: TGTGCCAGCAGCCATTTGGAACGGATCACCGGGGAGCTGTTTTTT. It encodes CASSHLERITGELFF. This chain uses TRBV14 with TRBJ2-2; D uncertain. Germline CDR1 and CDR2: SGHDN and FVKESK. Trimming took 3 bases from V and 4 from J, leaving 12 bases between them. CDR3 size: 15 residues.

This clonotype was seen a handful of times. V and J are TRBV30 and TRBJ2-5; maybe TRBD2 (6 bases). The germline CDR1 and CDR2 sequences are GTSNPN and SVGIG (reference sequence). This CDR3 is 14 amino acids long. V lost 6 bases and J 4 bases, leaving 18 bases between the germline ends. CDR3 nucleotide sequence: TGTGCCTGTCTGCTGGGGGGTGGTGGAGAGACCCAGTACTTC. It specifies CACLLGGGGETQYF.

The chain combines TRBV5-1 with TRBJ2-1; tentatively, D is TRBD1 (6 bases). Germline loops: CDR1 SGHRS, CDR2 YFSETQ. The CDR3 has 15 residues. The V end was cut by 4 bases, the J end by 3 bases, with 14 bases between. CDR3 nucleotides: TGCGCCAGCAGCACCGGACAGACCTTCTACAATGAGCAGTTCTTC. Encoded protein: CASSTGQTFYNEQFF. Based on the CDR3 plus reference TRBV5-1 and TRBJ2-1, the full variable domain is KAGVTQTPRYLIKTRGQQVTLSCSPISGHRSVSWYQQTPGQGLQFLFEYFSETQRNKGNFPGRFSGRQFSNSRSEMNVSTLELGDSALYLCASSTGQTFYNEQFFGPGTRLTVL.